A single sample is the source of the 26 T cell receptor beta chains below, sequenced in a study of patients and donors after allogeneic stem cell transplantation. Via MiXCR, TCRdb re-called the RT-PCR reads, giving one row per CDR3 protein. The table shows about 960,000 distinct CDR3 sequences, with over 15% occurring only once. Source material: blood, either unsorted or a sorted T cell fraction (not recorded which). These receptors were obtained from a human donor who was either an allogeneic HSCT recipient or a stem cell or donor lymphocyte infusion donor (not recorded which). It is not recorded whose cells these are; they may come from a transplant donor.

This clonotype was picked up a small number of times. The gene calls are TRBV20-1 and TRBJ2-2; TRBD2 agrees at 11 bases. Germline loops: CDR1 DFQATT, CDR2 SNEGSKA (reference sequence). The CDR3 loop spans 16 amino acids. J gave up 7 bases and V 0 bases, and 7 bases lay outside the gene matches. DNA for the CDR3: TGCAGTGCTAGAGAGTCGGCTAGCGGGAGGTTCGGGGAGCTGTTTTTT. As protein: CSARESASGRFGELFF.

This rearrangement joins TRBV18 to TRBJ2-1; TRBD2 matches at 8 bases. Germline loops: CDR1 KGHSH, CDR2 LQKENI. V shed 0 bases and J 15 bases; nucleotides not matched to a gene: 19. This CDR3 region has 17 residues. The CDR3 DNA is TGTGCCAGCTCACCACCGCAACGGGGGGGTGACGGCGGTGTGCTGTTCTTC. Translating it yields CASSPPQRGGDGGVLFF. The variable domain in full, with the rest retrieved from reference TRBV18 and TRBJ2-1, is NAGVMQNPRHLVRRRGQEARLRCSPMKGHSHVYWYRQLPEEGLKFMVYLQKENIIDESGMPKERFSAEFPKEGPSILRIQQVVRGDSAAYFCASSPPQRGGDGGVLFFGPGTRLTVL.

This clonotype was seen a handful of times. The rearrangement links TRBV7-3 to TRBJ1-2; 10 bases are a match to TRBD1. The germline gives CDR1 SGHTA, CDR2 FQGTGA. This CDR3 comprises 13 residues. The V segment lost 4 bases and the J segment 7 bases; nucleotides outside the gene matches: 3. CDR3 DNA: TGTGCCAGCAGCTCGGGGACAGGGGTTGGCTACACCTTC. It encodes CASSSGTGVGYTF.

In nucleotides, the CDR3 is TGTGCCAGCAGCTCGGGAACGCTACTAGCGGGAAGCTCCTACGAGCAGTACTTC. As protein: CASSSGTLLAGSSYEQYF. The chain carries TRBV7-6 and TRBJ2-7; 10 nucleotides match TRBD2. This CDR3 has 18 residues. V shed 4 bases and J 0 bases; nucleotides not matched to a gene: 12. Germline-derived CDR1 and CDR2 are SGHVS and FNYEAQ.

This clonotype showed up many times. The chain has TRBV5-1 and TRBJ2-7, with no clear D. V lost 0 bases, J lost 3 bases, and 7 bases lay in between. Germline V gene data show CDR1 as SGHRS and CDR2 as YFSETQ. The CDR3 runs 13 residues. The CDR3 reads CASSLAQDYEQYF. DNA for the CDR3: TGCGCCAGCAGCTTGGCGCAGGACTACGAGCAGTACTTC.

This clonotype was seen more than once but under ten times. J is TRBJ1-2 and V is TRBV27; 8 bases line up with TRBD1. The CDR3 has 15 residues. Germline-derived CDR1 and CDR2 are MNHEY and SMNVEV (reference sequence). V shed 2 bases and J 5 bases; nucleotides not matched to a gene: 7. The CDR3 region has the DNA TGTGCCAGCAGTTTAGTAGGGACAGGAGCTTATGGCTACACCTTC. Its protein product is CASSLVGTGAYGYTF.

CDR3 in amino acids: CATSDSGQGTTEAFF. Written as DNA, the CDR3 is TGTGCCACCAGTGATTCGGGACAGGGCACCACTGAAGCTTTCTTT. The chain couples TRBV24-1 to TRBJ1-1, with TRBD1 identical over 9 bases. The CDR3 has 15 residues. Trimming took 2 bases from V and 4 from J; bases not matched to a gene: 4. Per the germline V gene, CDR1 is KGHDR and CDR2 is SFDVKD.

In its sample, this clonotype was seen many times. The chain uses TRBV12-3 or TRBV12-4 and TRBJ2-5; the D is unclear. V was trimmed by 0 bases and J by 4 bases, leaving 9 bases between them. There are 14 residues in the CDR3. The CDR3 here is CASSLALFRETQYF. CDR3 DNA: TGTGCCAGCAGTTTAGCCCTCTTTCGAGAGACCCAGTACTTC.

V and J are TRBV25-1 and TRBJ1-2; possibly TRBD1 for D (6 bases). The V gene's germline CDR1 is MGHDK and CDR2 SYGVNS. This CDR3 spans 14 amino acids. Trimming pared 6 bases from V and 3 bases from J, leaving 14 bases between. The CDR3: CASSGGARDYGYTF. DNA of the CDR3: TGTGCCAGCAGCGGGGGGGCGCGGGACTATGGCTACACCTTC.

The chain combines TRBV25-1 with TRBJ2-1; 11 positions match TRBD2. Germline lookup yields CDR1 MGHDK and CDR2 SYGVNS. Trimming cost V 4 bases and J 8 bases; bases outside gene matches: 7. The CDR3 is 15 amino acids. CDR3 nucleotide sequence: TGTGCCAGCAGTGCAGGTGTTAGCGGGAGGGATGAGCAGTTCTTC. Translated, it gives CASSAGVSGRDEQFF.

This clonotype was counted between two and nine times. This chain joins TRBV11-2 and TRBJ2-1, with D possibly matching TRBD2 (5 bases). V gave up 3 bases and J gave up 4 bases, with 13 bases separating them. This CDR3 contains 15 residues. Germline V CDR1 and CDR2: SGHAT, FQNNGV. CDR3 in DNA: TGTGCCAGCAGCTTCGGAGGTTCTGGATACAATGAGCAGTTCTTC. It encodes CASSFGGSGYNEQFF. The variable domain in full, with the rest retrieved from reference TRBV11-2 and TRBJ2-1, is EAGVAQSPRYKIIEKRQSVAFWCNPISGHATLYWYQQILGQGPKLLIQFQNNGVVDDSQLPKDRFSAERLKGVDSTLKIQPAKLEDSAVYLCASSFGGSGYNEQFFGPGTRLTVL.

The V and J genes are TRBV20-1 and TRBJ2-1; 11 bases match TRBD2. This CDR3 comprises 15 residues. The germline gives CDR1 DFQATT, CDR2 SNEGSKA (reference sequence). The V and J ends lost 5 bases and 8 bases, in that order; junction bases with no gene match: 11. Here the CDR3 reads CSACTSGGVLDEQFF. The CDR3 DNA sequence: TGCAGTGCTTGTACTAGCGGGGGAGTTCTGGATGAGCAGTTCTTC.

This clonotype was counted at least ten times. J is TRBJ2-7 and V is TRBV29-1, with TRBD1 matching over 8 bases. Trimming removed 3 bases from V and 0 bases from J; junction bases left unmatched: 1. The CDR3 runs to 13 residues. The V gene's germline CDR1 is SQVTM and CDR2 ANQGSEA. The chain's CDR3 is CSVEDRDSYEQYF. The CDR3 DNA is TGCAGCGTTGAGGACAGGGACTCCTACGAGCAGTACTTC.

The rearrangement joins TRBV7-6 to TRBJ1-2; D ambiguous. The CDR3 spans 14 residues. V was clipped by 5 bases and J by 4 bases, with 14 bases between them. The germline V gene has CDR1 SGHVS and CDR2 FNYEAQ. In DNA, the CDR3 is TGTGCCAGCAGCGACGGACGGCGGGCCTATGGCTACACCTTC. It is translated as CASSDGRRAYGYTF.

This clonotype was detected only a few times. The genes are TRBV6-1 and TRBJ2-5; 10 positions match TRBD2. The V gene's germline CDR1 is MNHNS and CDR2 SASEGT. This CDR3 has 15 amino acids. V was pared by 6 bases and J by 5 bases, with 9 bases of the junction left unmatched. The DNA for the CDR3 is TGTGCCAGCAGGGAGACTAGCGGGCCCCCTGAGACCCAGTACTTC. Its translation is CASRETSGPPETQYF.

The genes are TRBV7-9 and TRBJ2-1; D tentatively fits TRBD1 or TRBD2 (5 bases each). Deletions cut 0 bases from V and 4 bases from J, with 13 bases between. Germline V gene lookup returns CDR1 SEHNR and CDR2 FQNEAQ (reference sequence). The CDR3 sequence is 16 residues long. The CDR3 here is CASSLAGTRLYNEQFF. The CDR3 DNA follows: TGTGCCAGCAGCTTAGCCGGGACCCGACTGTACAATGAGCAGTTCTTC.

This chain uses TRBV20-1 with TRBJ1-3, with D uncertain. The CDR3 spans 16 residues. The germline V and J ends were trimmed by 0 bases and 4 bases, with 16 bases remaining between them. Germline V gene data show CDR1 as DFQATT and CDR2 as SNEGSKA (reference sequence). The CDR3 region is CSARDLGGFGGNTIYF. CDR3 sequence (DNA): TGCAGTGCTAGAGATCTAGGAGGGTTTGGAGGAAACACCATATATTTT.

The table lists this clonotype with a few counts. V and J are TRBV20-1 and TRBJ1-6, with D hard to call. Trimming removed 3 bases from V and 1 base from J, with 10 bases in between. The germline gives CDR1 DFQATT, CDR2 SNEGSKA (reference sequence). This CDR3 has 15 residues. CDR3 sequence (DNA): TGCAGTGCTAGTAGAGGCAGATCCTATAATTCACCCCTCCACTTT. Its protein product is CSASRGRSYNSPLHF.

This clonotype was counted only a few times. This chain uses TRBV4-3 with TRBJ1-2; TRBD1 matches at 7 bases. Germline V lookup: CDR1 LGHNA, CDR2 YSLEER. Trimming at V came to 3 bases and at J to 8 bases, leaving 9 bases not matched to a gene. CDR3 size: 14 residues. The CDR3 is CASSHREGAEGYTF. The DNA for the CDR3 is TGCGCCAGCAGCCACAGAGAGGGGGCGGAAGGCTACACCTTC.

This chain links TRBV29-1 with TRBJ1-1; 9 nucleotides match TRBD1. The germline V gene has CDR1 SQVTM and CDR2 ANQGSEA. The CDR3 runs to 12 residues. J gave up 5 bases and V 7 bases, and 5 bases lay outside the gene matches. The CDR3: CSARQGVTEAFF. The CDR3 coding sequence is TGCAGCGCCAGACAGGGGGTTACTGAAGCTTTCTTT.

CDR3 nucleotides: TGTGCCAGCAGCCAACTAGCGGGGGGGATCTCCTACGAGCAGTACTTC. Residues: CASSQLAGGISYEQYF. The rearrangement links TRBV7-6 to TRBJ2-7; 13 positions agree with TRBD2. The junction had 4 bases not matched to a gene; V was cut back by 5 bases and J by 0 bases. Germline lookup yields CDR1 SGHVS and CDR2 FNYEAQ. The CDR3 spans 16 residues.

This clonotype turned up a few times. The chain joins TRBV10-3 to TRBJ2-1, with 10 bases fitting TRBD1. The CDR3 loop spans 16 amino acids. Per the germline V gene, CDR1 is ENHRY and CDR2 is SYGVKD. Trimming removed 3 bases from V and 6 bases from J; junction bases left unmatched: 8. In DNA, the CDR3 is TGTGCCATCAGTGATGGGGACAGGGGTCTTTCCAATGAGCAGTTCTTC. This sequence encodes CAISDGDRGLSNEQFF.

V is TRBV27 and J is TRBJ2-1, with 7 bases matching TRBD2. The V gene end was trimmed by 3 bases and the J gene end by 10 bases; junction bases not matched to a gene: 12. The CDR3 covers 15 residues. Germline CDR1 is MNHEY and CDR2 is SMNVEV (reference sequence). In nucleotides, the CDR3 is TGTGCCAGCAGTTTGAAGTCCGGGAGGCTTGTGGAGCAGTTCTTC. Amino acids: CASSLKSGRLVEQFF.

This clonotype was counted between two and nine times. J is TRBJ2-7 and V is TRBV9, with D tentatively TRBD2 (6 bases). V dropped 4 bases and J dropped 0 bases, with 14 bases sitting between them. Germline V CDR1 and CDR2: SGDLS, YYNGEE. This CDR3 is built from 15 residues. CDR3 sequence (DNA): TGTGCCAGCAGCCTCCTAATGGAGGGCTCCTACGAGCAGTACTTC. Its protein is CASSLLMEGSYEQYF.

The chain links TRBV20-1 to TRBJ2-7; TRBD2 matches 13 bases. CDR3 length: 16 residues. V lost 5 bases and J lost 5; bases outside the gene matches: 12. CDR1 is DFQATT and CDR2 is SNEGSKA in the germline V gene (reference sequence). The CDR3, as DNA: TGCAGTGCTGGTGGCGCGTGGACTAGCGGGAGCAACGAGCAGTACTTC. It translates to CSAGGAWTSGSNEQYF.

The chain recombines TRBV5-1 with TRBJ2-7; no definite D call. CDR3 length equals 19 residues. V was cut by 4 bases and J by 0 bases, with 26 bases left in between. Germline V gene data show CDR1 as SGHRS and CDR2 as YFSETQ. CDR3 protein: CASSLWSGRMTQSSYEQYF. DNA for the CDR3: TGCGCCAGCAGCCTCTGGTCCGGACGCATGACCCAGAGCTCCTACGAGCAGTACTTC.